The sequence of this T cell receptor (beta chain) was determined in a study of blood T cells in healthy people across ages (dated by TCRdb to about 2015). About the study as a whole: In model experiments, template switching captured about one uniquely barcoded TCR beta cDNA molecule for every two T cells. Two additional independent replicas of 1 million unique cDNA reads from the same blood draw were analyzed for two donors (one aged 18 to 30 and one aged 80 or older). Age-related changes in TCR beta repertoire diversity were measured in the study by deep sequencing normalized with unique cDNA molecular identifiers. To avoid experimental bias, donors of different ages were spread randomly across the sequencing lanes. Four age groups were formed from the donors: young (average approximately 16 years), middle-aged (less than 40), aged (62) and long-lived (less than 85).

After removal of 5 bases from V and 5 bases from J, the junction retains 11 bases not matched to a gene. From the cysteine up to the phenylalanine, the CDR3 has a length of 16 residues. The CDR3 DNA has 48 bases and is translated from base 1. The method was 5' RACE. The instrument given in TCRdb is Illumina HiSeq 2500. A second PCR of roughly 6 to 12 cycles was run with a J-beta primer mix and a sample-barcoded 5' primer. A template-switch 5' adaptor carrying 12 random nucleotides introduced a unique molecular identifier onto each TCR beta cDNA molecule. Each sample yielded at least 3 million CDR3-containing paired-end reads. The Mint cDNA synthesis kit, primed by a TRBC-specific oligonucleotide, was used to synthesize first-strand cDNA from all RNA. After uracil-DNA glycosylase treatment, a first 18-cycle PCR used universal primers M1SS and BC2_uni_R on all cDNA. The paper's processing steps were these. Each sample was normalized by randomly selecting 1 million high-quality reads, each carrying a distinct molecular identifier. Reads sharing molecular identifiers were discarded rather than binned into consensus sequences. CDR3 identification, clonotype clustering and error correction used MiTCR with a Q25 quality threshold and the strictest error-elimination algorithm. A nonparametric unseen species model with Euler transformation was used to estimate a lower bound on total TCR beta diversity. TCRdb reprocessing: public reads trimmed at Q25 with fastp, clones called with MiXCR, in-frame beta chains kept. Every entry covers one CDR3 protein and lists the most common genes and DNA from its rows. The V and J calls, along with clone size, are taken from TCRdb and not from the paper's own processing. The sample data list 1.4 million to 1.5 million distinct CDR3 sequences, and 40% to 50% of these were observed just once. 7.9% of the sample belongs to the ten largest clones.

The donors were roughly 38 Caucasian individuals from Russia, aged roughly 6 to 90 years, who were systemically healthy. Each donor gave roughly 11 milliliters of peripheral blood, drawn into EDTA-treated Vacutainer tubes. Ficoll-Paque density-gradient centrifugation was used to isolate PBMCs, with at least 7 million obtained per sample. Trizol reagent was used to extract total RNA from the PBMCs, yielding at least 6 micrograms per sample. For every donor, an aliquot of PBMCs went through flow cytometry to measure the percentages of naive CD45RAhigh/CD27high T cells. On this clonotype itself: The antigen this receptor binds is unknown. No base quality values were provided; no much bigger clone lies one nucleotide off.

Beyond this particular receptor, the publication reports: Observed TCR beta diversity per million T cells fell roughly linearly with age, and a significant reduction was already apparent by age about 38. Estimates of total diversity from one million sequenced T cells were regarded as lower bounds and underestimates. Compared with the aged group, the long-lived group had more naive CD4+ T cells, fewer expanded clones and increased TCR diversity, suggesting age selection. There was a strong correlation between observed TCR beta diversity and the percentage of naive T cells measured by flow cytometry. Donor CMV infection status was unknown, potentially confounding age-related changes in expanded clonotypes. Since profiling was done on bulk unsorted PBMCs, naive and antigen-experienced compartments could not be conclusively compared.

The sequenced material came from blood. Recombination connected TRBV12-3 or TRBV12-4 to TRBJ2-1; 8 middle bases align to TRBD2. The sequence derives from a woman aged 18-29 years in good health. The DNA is TGTGCCAGCAGTCTCCCGGTTAGCGGGAAGGACAATGAGCAGTTCTTC. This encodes CASSLPVSGKDNEQFF.